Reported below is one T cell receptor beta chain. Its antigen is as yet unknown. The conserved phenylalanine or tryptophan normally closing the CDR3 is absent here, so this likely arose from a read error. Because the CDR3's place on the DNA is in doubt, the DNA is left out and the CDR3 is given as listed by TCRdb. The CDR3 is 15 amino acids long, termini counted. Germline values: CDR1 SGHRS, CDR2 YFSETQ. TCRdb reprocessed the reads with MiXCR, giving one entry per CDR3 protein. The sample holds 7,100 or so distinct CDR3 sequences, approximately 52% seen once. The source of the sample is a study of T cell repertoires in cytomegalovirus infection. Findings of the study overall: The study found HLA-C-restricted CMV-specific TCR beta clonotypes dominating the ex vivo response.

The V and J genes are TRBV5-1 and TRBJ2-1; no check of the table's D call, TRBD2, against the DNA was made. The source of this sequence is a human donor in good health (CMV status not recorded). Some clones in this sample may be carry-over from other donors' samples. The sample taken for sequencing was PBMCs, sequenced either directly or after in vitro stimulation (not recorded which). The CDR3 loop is CASSLYTTAGNEQLL.